This TCR beta chain originates from a study of T cells in narcolepsy (dated 2018 in TCRdb). Some background on the complete study: The study enrolled patients with narcolepsy type 1 or type 2 (NT1, NT2) together with healthy control donors. The study sought autoreactive T cells targeting hypocretin neuron self-antigens (hypocretin, TRIB2) in narcolepsy patients, using TCR Vbeta sequencing to track clonotypes in blood and CSF.

Remarks on this clone: Its binding antigen is unknown. Within one base of it there is no much larger clone, and no base qualities were kept.

According to the germline V gene (reference sequence), CDR1 reads WNHNN and CDR2 reads SYGVQD. V lost 3 bases and J lost 7 bases; the stretch between them is 15 bases long. The CDR3 goes from the cysteine to the phenylalanine over 14 residues. The read is trimmed to its CDR3 DNA, 42 bases read in frame from base 1. Study-wide conclusions, independent of this receptor: HCRT-specific and TRIB2-specific autoreactive clonotypes were highlighted in plots that compared CD4+ T cell clonotypes in CSF versus blood from the same patient. Patients and controls had comparable numbers of sequenced blood memory CD4+ clonotypes, averaging about 37,000 and 33,000, respectively. Autoreactive clonotypes were reported to be detected serially in the blood of the same patients and of different patients, but not in the blood of healthy controls. Certain blood memory CD4+ repertoires from patients and controls had no sequences that matched autoreactive T cell clones.

For TCR Vbeta sequencing, memory CD4+ T cells were sorted ex vivo from the peripheral blood of narcolepsy patients and healthy controls. Preparation of the library involved the immunoSEQ multiplex PCR assay. TCRdb retrieved this table from immuneACCESS and kept in-frame rearrangements only. Not all clones are present; in checked studies, unresolved V genes account for under half, and no reason is known for the remainder. The sample yields 9,500 to 14,000 clones; 94% were counted once. Clones ranked in the top ten supply roughly 1% of the sample. Sequenced sample: CD45RA- memory CD4+ T cells from PBMCs. Per the publication, the cell subset or site label means: memory T cells sorted ex vivo from peripheral blood. In this chain, TRBV10-1 is recombined with TRBJ1-2, with the D segment identity uncertain. This sequence was found in a human donor with narcolepsy. The CDR3 is CASSDFGAAGGYTF. The DNA sequence is as follows: TGCGCCAGCAGTGACTTCGGCGCGGCGGGTGGCTACACCTTC.